Below, 8 T cell receptor beta chains from the same sample are listed, as sequenced in a study of cytomegalovirus exposure and HLA in healthy donors. With 60 Vbeta and 13 Jbeta primers, the PCR was carried out. Some clones are missing from TCRdb's copy, which holds only in-frame ones; the method was immunoSEQ multiplex PCR. The sample lists fewer than 110,000 clones; 82% were seen once. What was sequenced was PBMCs. Source of these receptors: a man between 25 and 39 years old in good health and CMV-seropositive.

With regard to this clone: A junction boundary mismatches the germline segment, possibly from a read error. This CDR3 reads CASSQAGTSTDTQYF. The CDR3 DNA follows: TGTGCCAGCAGTCAAGCGGGGACTAGCACAGATACGCAGTATTTT. The V gene is TRBV2, the J gene TRBJ2-3; 7 nucleotides match TRBD2. The CDR3 sequence is 15 residues long. The germline V gene has CDR1 SNHLY and CDR2 FYNNEI.

This rearrangement joins TRBV7-2 to TRBJ1-2; 7 bases align to TRBD1. CDR1 SGHTA and CDR2 FQGNSA come from the germline V gene. CDR3 size: 18 residues. Trimming cost V 5 bases and J 5 bases; bases outside gene matches: 20. In DNA, the CDR3 is TGTGCCAGCAGCCCCGAGCAGGGACAGAGAAATTATTTTTATGGCTACACCTTC. Its protein product is CASSPEQGQRNYFYGYTF.

V usage is TRBV7-3 and J usage is TRBJ1-2; TRBD1 is a possible D gene (6 bases). In germline, CDR1 is SGHTA, CDR2 FQGTGA. The CDR3 has 15 amino acids. V gave up 0 bases and J gave up 4 bases, with 12 bases separating them. The CDR3 DNA sequence: TGTGCCAGCAGCTTAACCCCGGGGGGCCCCTATGGCTACACCTTC. Translated, it gives CASSLTPGGPYGYTF.

This rearrangement joins TRBV6-5 to TRBJ2-1; D perhaps matches TRBD2 (6 bases). Germline values: CDR1 MNHEY, CDR2 SVGAGI. The CDR3 covers 14 residues. The V end lost 2 bases, the J end lost 8 bases, and 13 bases lay between the germline ends. CDR3 DNA: TGTGCCAGCAGTTACGCCGGGACTTTCTATGAGCAGTTCTTC. As protein: CASSYAGTFYEQFF.

The rearrangement links TRBV6-4 to TRBJ1-2; TRBD1 matches 8 bases. Trimming removed 4 bases from V and 4 bases from J; junction bases left unmatched: 2. This CDR3 has 13 residues. CDR1 MRHNA and CDR2 SNTAGT come from the germline V gene. The CDR3 DNA reads as TGTGCCAGCAGTGCACAGGGGGGCTATGGCTACACCTTC. This encodes CASSAQGGYGYTF.

The chain recombines TRBV11-3 with TRBJ2-7; 8 nucleotides agree with TRBD1. The CDR3 runs to 14 residues. Germline values: CDR1 SGHNT, CDR2 YENEEA. Unmatched junction bases numbered 10, after V lost 5 bases and J lost 7 bases. The CDR3 DNA sequence: TGTGCCAGCAGCACCTGGACAGGGAAGGCTGAGCAGTACTTC. Residues: CASSTWTGKAEQYF. Using reference TRBV11-3 and TRBJ2-7 for the parts outside the CDR3, the full variable domain is EAGVVQSPRYKIIEKKQPVAFWCNPISGHNTLYWYLQNLGQGPELLIRYENEEAVDDSQLPKDRFSAERLKGVDSTLKIQPAELGDSAVYLCASSTWTGKAEQYFGPGTRLTVT.

Written as DNA, the CDR3 is TGCGCCAGCAGCTTGGTAGTACGAGAGACCCAGTACTTC. It translates to CASSLVVRETQYF. The chain carries TRBV5-1 and TRBJ2-5; no reliable D call. The CDR3 is made up of 13 amino acids. V lost 0 bases to trimming and J lost 4 bases, with 7 bases between them. CDR1 and CDR2 from the germline V gene are SGHRS and YFSETQ.

The rearrangement uses TRBV6-1 and TRBJ2-7, with TRBD2 matching 8 bases. Germline V gene data show CDR1 as MNHNS and CDR2 as SASEGT. The CDR3 is 15 amino acids. The trim removed 3 bases at V and 2 bases at J, leaving 6 bases unmatched. The CDR3 DNA reads TGTGCCAGCAGTGATTACCCGGGGGGGACCTACGAGCAGTACTTC. Protein: CASSDYPGGTYEQYF.